These 22 T cell receptor beta chains were sequenced from one sample in a study of blood T cell repertoires in COVID-19. Libraries were prepared by immunoSEQ multiplex PCR; TCRdb keeps only in-frame clonotypes and omits some of them. Among 200,000 to 250,000 clones listed, approximately 90% were seen once. The material sequenced was PBMCs or T cells enriched from blood (not recorded which). The receptors derive from a man aged 25-45 years who had recovered from COVID-19.

The chain uses TRBV4-2 and TRBJ2-5; 9 nucleotides agree with TRBD2. After removal of 0 bases from V and 1 base from J, the junction contained 0 bases not matched to a gene. From germline, CDR1 is LGHNA and CDR2 YNFKEQ. The CDR3 sequence is 15 residues long. CDR3 in DNA: TGTGCCAGCAGCCAAGAGCGGGGGGGCCAAGAGACCCAGTACTTC. This codes for CASSQERGGQETQYF.

J is TRBJ1-6 and V is TRBV5-1; 9 nucleotides match TRBD1. Germline V gene sequence: CDR1 SGHRS, CDR2 YFSETQ. The CDR3 runs to 15 residues. With 1 base clipped from V and 10 bases from J, the junction kept 6 bases outside the gene matches. As DNA, the CDR3 is TGCGCCAGCAGCTTGAGAGGGGACAGGGAATCACCCCTCCACTTT. It specifies CASSLRGDRESPLHF.

V is TRBV10-2 and J is TRBJ2-6; a weak D match, TRBD1 (5 bases). Germline values: CDR1 WSHSY, CDR2 SAAADI. The CDR3 runs 16 residues. V dropped 8 bases and J dropped 3 bases, with 17 bases sitting between them. The DNA of the CDR3 is TGCGCCAGCGGTCCCCAAGGGGTGGTTGGGGCCAACGTCCTGACTTTC. Its protein product is CASGPQGVVGANVLTF.

CDR3 residues: CASSYLQNYGYTF. In DNA form, the CDR3 reads TGTGCCAGCAGTTACCTACAGAACTATGGCTACACCTTC. This sequence joins TRBV6-5 and TRBJ1-2, with D unresolved. Germline CDR1 is MNHEY and CDR2 is SVGAGI. V gave up 2 bases and J gave up 2 bases, with 6 bases separating them. This CDR3 has 13 amino acids.

This clone has just a few counts. The chain links TRBV9 to TRBJ1-5, with D possibly being TRBD1 (5 bases). Germline CDR1 reads SGDLS; CDR2 reads YYNGEE. The CDR3 is 15 amino acids. Trimming shortened V by 1 base and J by 0 bases, and 8 bases separated the two germline ends. The CDR3, as DNA: TGTGCCAGCAGCGTAACGGGGGGTAGCAATCAGCCCCAGCATTTT. Its translation: CASSVTGGSNQPQHF.

The V and J genes are TRBV19 and TRBJ2-7, with 7 bases fitting TRBD2. The CDR3 spans 15 residues. Trimming cost V 2 bases and J 6 bases; bases outside gene matches: 10. CDR1 and CDR2 from the germline V gene are LNHDA and SQIVND (reference sequence). The CDR3 DNA reads as TGTGCCAGTAGTATATACCCTCCAGCGGGGTCCGAGCAGTACTTC. Protein product: CASSIYPPAGSEQYF.

This clone showed up many times. The chain carries TRBV12-3 or TRBV12-4 and TRBJ1-1; D is perhaps TRBD1 (5 bases). Trimming pared 5 bases from V and 5 bases from J, leaving 9 bases between. CDR3 length equals 12 residues. The CDR3, as DNA: TGTGCCAGCAGTCCACAGGTTACTGAAGCTTTCTTT. As protein: CASSPQVTEAFF.

Only a few counts were recorded for this clone. The gene calls are TRBV7-2 and TRBJ1-5; a weak D match, TRBD1 (5 bases). Looked up from germline, CDR1 is SGHTA and CDR2 is FQGNSA. V lost 1 base and J 6 bases, leaving 13 bases between the germline ends. CDR3 size: 15 residues. CDR3 nucleotide sequence: TGTGCCAGCAGCTTAGAGGCCGCGGGGACTCAGCCCCAGCATTTT. It yields the protein CASSLEAAGTQPQHF.

The rearrangement uses TRBV7-2 and TRBJ1-4; tentative D call: TRBD1 (5 bases). V lost 4 bases, J lost 5 bases, and 14 bases lay in between. CDR3 length equals 15 residues. Germline CDR1 is SGHTA and CDR2 is FQGNSA. CDR3 nucleotides: TGTGCCAGCAGCTCTTGGGGCTTGGTAAATGAAAAACTGTTTTTT. Translating gives CASSSWGLVNEKLFF.

This rearrangement joins TRBV7-8 to TRBJ2-1; D remains ambiguous. The germline V and J ends were trimmed by 1 base and 4 bases, with 5 bases remaining between them. Germline assignment: CDR1 SGHVS and CDR2 FQNEAQ. This CDR3 is 13 amino acids long. The CDR3: CASSLDIYNEQFF. The CDR3 bases are TGTGCCAGCAGCTTAGACATATACAATGAGCAGTTCTTC.

This sequence joins TRBV9 and TRBJ2-7, with D possibly TRBD2 on 5 matching bases. The V gene's germline CDR1 is SGDLS and CDR2 YYNGEE. Between the trimmed V and J ends, which lost 0 bases and 4 bases, there was a span of 17 bases. The CDR3 length is 16 residues. The CDR3, as DNA: TGTGCCAGCAGCGTAGAGGCGGGCCCGCGGGTATACGAGCAGTACTTC. Its protein product is CASSVEAGPRVYEQYF.

This clone was recorded once. This chain connects TRBV28 to TRBJ2-5; 8 bases line up with TRBD1. Germline V lookup: CDR1 MDHEN, CDR2 SYDVKM. This CDR3 is 17 amino acids long. V shed 5 bases, J shed 3 bases, and the junction held 14 bases outside the gene matches. CDR3 sequence: CASSPQSRTGIKETQYF. The DNA of the CDR3 is TGTGCCAGCAGTCCTCAATCCCGGACAGGGATAAAAGAGACCCAGTACTTC. Based on the CDR3 plus reference TRBV28 and TRBJ2-5, the full variable domain is DVKVTQSSRYLVKRTGEKVFLECVQDMDHENMFWYRQDPGLGLRLIYFSYDVKMKEKGDIPEGYSVSREKKERFSLILESASTNQTSMYLCASSPQSRTGIKETQYFGPGTRLLVL.

The V gene is TRBV18, the J gene TRBJ2-5; D is unclear. V was pared by 0 bases and J by 1 base, with 3 bases between. This CDR3 has 13 amino acids. Germline V gene lookup returns CDR1 KGHSH and CDR2 LQKENI. CDR3 in amino acids: CASSPPLQETQYF. The CDR3 coding sequence is TGTGCCAGCTCACCACCTCTCCAAGAGACCCAGTACTTC.

This sequence joins TRBV7-2 and TRBJ2-2, with 10 bases aligning to TRBD1. With V trimmed by 1 base and J by 6 bases, 8 bases remained unmatched. This CDR3 has 17 residues. From germline, CDR1 is SGHTA and CDR2 FQGNSA. This CDR3 is CASSLVPGQGRAGELFF. The DNA for the CDR3 is TGTGCCAGCAGCTTAGTACCGGGACAGGGGCGAGCCGGGGAGCTGTTTTTT.

The CDR3 region has the DNA TGCAGCGCCCGACAGGGGGCCGGTGAAGCTTTCTTT. This gives the protein CSARQGAGEAFF. This chain links TRBV29-1 with TRBJ1-1; 10 bases map to TRBD1. This CDR3 is built from 12 residues. The germline CDR1 and CDR2 sequences are SQVTM and ANQGSEA. With V trimmed by 7 bases and J by 7 bases, 6 bases remained unmatched.

This clone appeared once. The rearrangement uses TRBV19 and TRBJ1-3, with 7 bases that match TRBD1. The V gene's germline CDR1 is LNHDA and CDR2 SQIVND (reference sequence). CDR3 length: 16 amino acids. J lost 2 bases, V lost 2 bases, and 6 bases had no gene match. The CDR3 DNA reads TGTGCCAGTAGTATACTAGGGGGCTTTGCTGGAAACACCATATATTTT. Protein sequence: CASSILGGFAGNTIYF.

V and J are TRBV5-1 and TRBJ2-3; 8 positions agree with TRBD2. Germline V lookup: CDR1 SGHRS, CDR2 YFSETQ. The CDR3 sequence is 15 residues long. V was pared by 2 bases and J by 3 bases, with 5 bases of the junction left unmatched. DNA of the CDR3: TGCGCCAGCAGCTTAGCGGGAGTGGGGACAGATACGCAGTATTTT. This sequence encodes CASSLAGVGTDTQYF.

V gene TRBV30 combines with J gene TRBJ2-7; a possible D gene is TRBD1 (6 bases). The CDR3 contains 13 residues. The germline V gene encodes CDR1 GTSNPN and CDR2 SVGIG (reference sequence). Deletions cut 3 bases from V and 0 bases from J, with 9 bases between. The CDR3 DNA follows: TGTGCCTGGAGCCGACAGGACTCCTACGAGCAGTACTTC. Its translation is CAWSRQDSYEQYF.

The chain combines TRBV7-2 with TRBJ1-6; TRBD1 aligns across 8 bases. The CDR3 is 15 amino acids. Germline V CDR1 and CDR2: SGHTA, FQGNSA. J lost 10 bases, V lost 5 bases, and 10 bases had no gene match. This chain's CDR3 is CASSPGTGAYSPLHF. CDR3 DNA sequence: TGTGCCAGCAGCCCAGGGACAGGAGCCTACTCACCCCTCCACTTT. Using reference TRBV7-2 and TRBJ1-6 for the parts outside the CDR3, the full variable domain is GAGVSQSPSNKVTEKGKDVELRCDPISGHTALYWYRQSLGQGLEFLIYFQGNSAPDKSGLPSDRFSAERTGGSVSTLTIQRTQQEDSAVYLCASSPGTGAYSPLHFGNGTRLTVT.

V gene TRBV15 combines with J gene TRBJ1-1, with D hard to call. The CDR3 has 14 residues. The V end was cut by 5 bases, the J end by 4 bases, with 14 bases between. Germline loops: CDR1 LNHNV, CDR2 YYDKDF (reference sequence). CDR3: CATSPVLEATEAFF. The CDR3 DNA reads TGTGCCACCAGCCCCGTACTGGAGGCCACTGAAGCTTTCTTT.

CDR3 loop: CASSSGTGNQPQHF. The DNA of the CDR3 is TGTGCCAGCAGCTCCGGGACAGGGAATCAGCCCCAGCATTTT. The rearrangement joins TRBV3-1 (or the pseudogene TRBV3-2) to TRBJ1-5, with 9 bases aligning to TRBD1. In germline, CDR1 is LGHDT, CDR2 YNNKEL (reference sequence). The V gene end was trimmed by 5 bases and the J gene end by 4 bases; junction bases not matched to a gene: 3. This CDR3 has 14 residues.

CDR3 in DNA: TGTGCCAGCAGCTTGGCTACCCTCGGGGAGCTGTTTTTT. This codes for CASSLATLGELFF. The chain recombines TRBV5-4 with TRBJ2-2; D call uncertain. Germline-derived CDR1 and CDR2 are SGHNT and YYREEE (reference sequence). The V end was cut by 0 bases, the J end by 7 bases, with 7 bases between. This CDR3 has 13 residues.